The 8 T cell receptor beta chains below all came from one sample that was sequenced in a study of blood T cell repertoires in COVID-19 (dated by TCRdb to 2018 to 2020). Receptor amplification or capture employed the immunoSEQ multiplex PCR assay. TCRdb took this table from immuneACCESS and kept in-frame rearrangements with V and J called. Such tables lack part of the clones; where checked against another copy, unresolved V genes explain under half of the gap, and the rest is unexplained. This sample holds hundreds of thousands of clones; 90% were observed only once. The ten biggest clones cover 2.6% of the sample. The sequenced material came from PBMCs or T cells enriched from blood (not recorded which). All receptors derive from a man between 60 and 70 years old who had recovered from COVID-19.

The rearrangement uses TRBV7-6 and TRBJ1-4; unclear D gene. CDR3 length: 18 residues. Trimming left V 5 bases short and J 0 bases short, with 19 bases between. The germline gives CDR1 SGHVS, CDR2 FNYEAQ. As DNA, the CDR3 is TGTGCCAGCAGCCCAGTTGGCGGTGGGTGGGCAACTAATGAAAAACTGTTTTTT. Translation: CASSPVGGGWATNEKLFF.

The rearrangement links TRBV4-1 to TRBJ2-1, with 8 bases fitting TRBD1. The CDR3 loop spans 15 amino acids. V was pared by 6 bases and J by 8 bases, with 12 bases of the junction left unmatched. Germline V lookup: CDR1 MGHRA, CDR2 YSYEKL. The CDR3 DNA reads as TGCGCCAGCAGACTAACGGGACAGGCGTGGGATGAGCAGTTCTTC. Translated, it gives CASRLTGQAWDEQFF.

Details on this clone: The sample has other DNA sequences that encode this CDR3 too. The chain joins TRBV12-3 or TRBV12-4 to TRBJ1-1; 7 bases align to TRBD1. The ends lost 6 bases at V and 4 bases at J; junction bases unmatched: 2. The CDR3 runs to 12 residues. The CDR3 nucleotides are TGTGCCAGCAGCCCAGGGGGCACTGAAGCTTTCTTT. This sequence encodes CASSPGGTEAFF.

The chain employs TRBV28 and TRBJ1-1; D unclear. This CDR3 region has 16 residues. Germline values: CDR1 MDHEN, CDR2 SYDVKM. Trimming took off 5 bases at V and 1 base at J, with 17 bases between the two ends. This chain's CDR3 is CASSPPGRWGNTEAFF. CDR3 DNA sequence: TGTGCCAGCAGTCCTCCGGGGAGGTGGGGGAACACTGAAGCTTTCTTT.

V gene TRBV29-1 combines with J gene TRBJ1-1, with D possibly matching TRBD1 (5 bases). Trimming took 6 bases from V and 5 from J, leaving 13 bases between them. The CDR3 runs to 12 residues. CDR1 is SQVTM, CDR2 ANQGSEA, per germline. The CDR3 DNA sequence: TGCAGCGTAACTTCCGGGGGGACTGAAGCTTTCTTT. It yields the protein CSVTSGGTEAFF.

Turning to this clone: This sample also contains other DNA sequences that code for the same CDR3. The chain has TRBV18 and TRBJ1-5; 7 bases map to TRBD1. The CDR3 sequence is 14 residues long. Germline V gives CDR1 KGHSH, CDR2 LQKENI. Trimming took 6 bases from V and 4 from J; bases not matched to a gene: 6. The CDR3 coding sequence is TGTGCCAGCTCCCCGGGACAGTCGAATCAGCCCCAGCATTTT. As protein: CASSPGQSNQPQHF.

A remark on this clone: At the DNA level, this CDR3 is encoded by other sequences in the same sample as well. The chain employs TRBV30 and TRBJ1-5; 7 bases are shared with TRBD1. Germline CDR1 GTSNPN, CDR2 SVGIG (reference sequence). The V gene end was trimmed by 2 bases and the J gene end by 4 bases; junction bases not matched to a gene: 2. The CDR3 runs to 13 residues. The CDR3 DNA is TGTGCCTGGAGTTTGACAGGGAATCAGCCCCAGCATTTT. It is translated as CAWSLTGNQPQHF.

The rearrangement joins TRBV6-5 to TRBJ2-7; 9 positions match TRBD1. Trimming removed 1 base from V and 6 bases from J; junction bases left unmatched: 10. Germline V CDR1 and CDR2: MNHEY, SVGAGI. The CDR3 runs to 16 residues. CDR3 sequence reads: CASSYLGQGSGSEQYF. The DNA for the CDR3 is TGTGCCAGCAGTTACTTGGGACAGGGATCGGGTTCCGAGCAGTACTTC.